This TCR beta chain was profiled in a study of T-cell reconstitution after alpha-beta-depleted transplantation in children. The TCRbeta library was prepared with unique molecular identifiers. One entry per CDR3 protein, called by TCRdb with MiXCR from the PCR reads. The sample lists about 870,000 distinct CDR3 sequences, roughly 15% occurring once. A word on this clonotype: The antigen remains unidentified.

Study-wide results and caveats: Newly produced T cells mostly accounted for T-cell counts and diversity one year post-transplant. At day 60, the high TCRbeta diversity found in some patients originated from recipient T cells and thymic progenitors that had survived.

The source is a male patient aged 10 to 17 who had a stem cell transplant for acute lymphoblastic leukemia, so the T cells may come from the graft donor. Source: PBMCs, mostly from graft donor cells, taken 360 days after TCRalphabeta/CD19-depleted stem cell transplant.

In nucleotides, the CDR3 is TGCGCCAGCAGCCAAACCGGGACACTTAGCTCCTACGAGCAGTACTTC. Translating it yields CASSQTGTLSSYEQYF. This sequence joins TRBV4-1 and TRBJ2-7; possible D gene TRBD1, 6 bases. Germline loops: CDR1 MGHRA, CDR2 YSYEKL. The CDR3 runs to 16 residues. V lost 2 bases and J 0 bases, leaving 14 bases between the germline ends.